Listed below are T cell receptor beta chains from one sample, sequenced in a study of CD8 T cells in ankylosing spondylitis. TCRdb redid the calling of the 5' RACE reads with MiXCR, one entry per CDR3 protein. The data show approximately 100,000 distinct CDR3 sequences, about 7.7% seen once. Sample: blood, either unsorted or a sorted T cell fraction (not recorded which). The receptors here all came from a male donor with ankylosing spondylitis or in good health (not recorded which). CDR3s include the opening cysteine and the closing phenylalanine or tryptophan. The D gene is left open where the match is weak. Size values are once, few and many counts, or a class for expanded clones, and some rows have none.

d_call	cdr3_length	clone_size	v_call	j_call	cdr3_aa	cdr3_nt
NA	14	many	TRBV5-6	TRBJ2-1	CASSKSSSYNEQFF	TGTGCCAGCAGCAAATCTAGCTCCTACAATGAGCAGTTCTTC
TRBD2	16	many	TRBV5-1	TRBJ2-2	CASSLLAGTNTGELFF	TGCGCCAGCAGCCTCCTAGCGGGCACGAACACCGGGGAGCTGTTTTTT
TRBD2	14	NA	TRBV7-2	TRBJ2-7	CASSFSGRAYEQYF	TGTGCCAGCAGCTTTAGCGGGAGGGCCTACGAGCAGTACTTC
TRBD2	13	many	TRBV20-1	TRBJ2-7	CSAPGLAGSEQYF	TGCAGTGCCCCGGGACTAGCGGGATCAGAGCAGTACTTC
TRBD1	13	NA	TRBV20-1	TRBJ2-7	CSAPGQGFYEQYF	TGCAGTGCACCGGGACAGGGGTTCTACGAGCAGTACTTC
NA	15	many	TRBV3-1	TRBJ1-1	CASSQGVGANTEAFF	TGTGCCAGCAGCCAGGGAGTGGGGGCCAACACTGAAGCTTTCTTT
TRBD2	17	few	TRBV5-1	TRBJ2-2	CASSPNSWREDFGELFF	TGCGCCAGCAGCCCGAATTCATGGCGGGAGGACTTCGGGGAGCTGTTTTTT
TRBD2	17	many	TRBV6-1	TRBJ2-3	CASSRTSGGAIADTQYF	TGTGCCAGCAGCAGGACTAGCGGGGGGGCCATTGCAGATACGCAGTATTTT
NA	13	many	TRBV7-9	TRBJ2-1	CASSQWTANEQFF	TGTGCCAGCAGCCAATGGACAGCGAATGAGCAGTTCTTC
TRBD1	14	many	TRBV9	TRBJ1-1	CASSARGGGTEAFF	TGTGCCAGCAGCGCCAGGGGGGGAGGCACTGAAGCTTTCTTT
TRBD1	16	many	TRBV4-1	TRBJ2-7	CASSRLQGFRGYEQYF	TGCGCCAGCAGCCGCCTACAGGGGTTTAGGGGCTACGAGCAGTACTTC
NA	14	many	TRBV7-2	TRBJ1-2	CASSFLPGDYGYTF	TGTGCCAGCAGCTTCTTGCCAGGGGACTATGGCTACACCTTC
TRBD2	13	few	TRBV20-1	TRBJ2-3	CSAREGTSGPQYF	TGCAGTGCTAGAGAGGGGACTAGCGGCCCCCAGTATTTT
NA	14	NA	TRBV29-1	TRBJ1-2	CSVENTAPSYGYTF	TGCAGCGTTGAAAACACAGCGCCGTCCTATGGCTACACCTTC
TRBD1	19	many	TRBV3-1	TRBJ1-5	CASSPLLARGREDNQPQHF	TGTGCCAGCAGCCCCCTCTTAGCAAGGGGGCGCGAGGACAATCAGCCCCAGCATTTT